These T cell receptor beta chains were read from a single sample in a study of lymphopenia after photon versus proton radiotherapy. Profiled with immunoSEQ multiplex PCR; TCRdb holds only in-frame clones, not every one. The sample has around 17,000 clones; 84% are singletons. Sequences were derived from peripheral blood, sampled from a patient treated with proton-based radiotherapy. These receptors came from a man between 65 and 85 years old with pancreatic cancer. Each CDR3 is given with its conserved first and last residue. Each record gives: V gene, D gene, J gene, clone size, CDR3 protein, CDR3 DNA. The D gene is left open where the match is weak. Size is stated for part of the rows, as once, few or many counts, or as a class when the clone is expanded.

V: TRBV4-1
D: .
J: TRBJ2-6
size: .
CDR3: CASSQGLMGRFNVLTF
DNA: TGCGCCAGCAGCCAAGGTCTTATGGGCCGGTTCAACGTCCTGACTTTC

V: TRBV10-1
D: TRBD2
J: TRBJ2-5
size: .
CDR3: CASSSGTSFETQYF
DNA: TGCGCCAGCAGTTCCGGGACTAGCTTCGAGACCCAGTACTTC

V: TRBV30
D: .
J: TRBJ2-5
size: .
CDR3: CAWSVGGLGETQYF
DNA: TGTGCCTGGAGTGTGGGGGGCCTCGGAGAGACCCAGTACTTC

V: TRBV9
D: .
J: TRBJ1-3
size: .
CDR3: CASRANSGNTIYF
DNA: TGTGCCAGCAGAGCCAACTCTGGAAACACCATATATTTT

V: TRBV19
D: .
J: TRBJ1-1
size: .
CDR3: CASSIPDGNTEAFF
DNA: TGTGCCAGTAGTATACCGGACGGGAACACTGAAGCTTTCTTT

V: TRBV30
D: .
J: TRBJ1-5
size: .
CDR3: CAWSVHRNINQPQHF
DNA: TGTGCCTGGAGTGTACACAGAAACATCAATCAGCCCCAGCATTTT

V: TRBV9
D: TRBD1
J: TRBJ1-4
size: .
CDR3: CASSAEGGQGEKLFF
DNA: TGTGCCAGCAGCGCCGAGGGGGGACAGGGTGAAAAACTGTTTTTT

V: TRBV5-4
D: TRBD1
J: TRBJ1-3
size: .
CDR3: CASTMGTGRSGNTIYF
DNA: TGTGCCAGCACCATGGGGACAGGTCGCTCTGGAAACACCATATATTTT

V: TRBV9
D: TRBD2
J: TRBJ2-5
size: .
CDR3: CASSALAGGLETQYF
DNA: TGTGCCAGCAGCGCACTAGCGGGGGGGTTGGAGACCCAGTACTTC

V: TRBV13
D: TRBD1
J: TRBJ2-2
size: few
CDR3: CASSRLGQGVSGELFF
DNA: TGTGCCAGCAGCCGCTTGGGACAGGGGGTGTCCGGGGAGCTGTTTTTT

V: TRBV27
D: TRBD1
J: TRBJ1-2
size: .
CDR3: CASRNTLTGVEWYGYTF
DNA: TGTGCCAGCAGGAACACTTTGACAGGGGTGGAGTGGTATGGCTACACCTTC

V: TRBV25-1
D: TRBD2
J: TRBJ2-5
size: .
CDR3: CASSEGSGREQETQYF
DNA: TGTGCCAGCAGTGAAGGTTCGGGGCGGGAGCAAGAGACCCAGTACTTC

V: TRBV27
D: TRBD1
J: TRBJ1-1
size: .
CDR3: CASSSSGTGRREAFF
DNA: TGTGCCAGCAGTTCTTCCGGGACAGGGAGGAGAGAAGCTTTCTTT

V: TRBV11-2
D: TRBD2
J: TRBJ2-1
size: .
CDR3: CASSTGLAGARDNEQFF
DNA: TGTGCCAGCAGCACGGGACTAGCGGGAGCTCGCGACAATGAGCAGTTCTTC

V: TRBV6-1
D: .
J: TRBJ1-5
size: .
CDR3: CASNPSPSLAQHF
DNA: TGTGCCAGCAACCCATCCCCCTCTTTGGCCCAGCATTTT

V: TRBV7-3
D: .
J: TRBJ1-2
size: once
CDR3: CASSQRTSQVNYTF
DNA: TGTGCCAGCAGCCAACGGACGTCCCAAGTGAATTACACCTTC

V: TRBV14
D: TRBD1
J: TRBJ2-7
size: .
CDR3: CASSQAGGGFYEQYF
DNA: TGTGCCAGCAGCCAAGCAGGGGGCGGTTTCTACGAGCAGTACTTC

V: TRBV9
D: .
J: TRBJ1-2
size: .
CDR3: CASSAPNRHYGYTF
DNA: TGTGCCAGCAGCGCCCCGAATAGGCACTATGGCTACACCTTC

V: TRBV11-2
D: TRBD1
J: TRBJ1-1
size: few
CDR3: CASSPEGTGYSTFF
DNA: TGTGCCAGCAGCCCAGAGGGGACAGGGTATTCGACTTTCTTT

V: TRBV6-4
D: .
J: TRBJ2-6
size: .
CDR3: CASCPRHTDGANVLTF
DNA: TGTGCCAGCTGCCCCCGGCATACGGATGGGGCCAACGTCCTGACTTTC

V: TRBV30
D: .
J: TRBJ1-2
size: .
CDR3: CAWIWAESGTPYGYTF
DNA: TGTGCCTGGATATGGGCCGAGAGCGGGACACCTTATGGCTACACCTTC

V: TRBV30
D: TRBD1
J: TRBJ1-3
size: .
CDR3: CAWRRGRTGAGNTIYF
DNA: TGTGCCTGGAGGCGTGGACGGACAGGGGCTGGAAACACCATATATTTT

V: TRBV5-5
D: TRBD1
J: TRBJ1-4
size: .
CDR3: CASSLLRTGQYEKLFF
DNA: TGTGCCAGCAGCTTGCTCCGGACAGGGCAGTATGAAAAACTGTTTTTT

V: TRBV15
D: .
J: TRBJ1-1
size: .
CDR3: CATSRDDPLVNTEAFF
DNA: TGTGCCACCAGCAGAGATGATCCGCTAGTGAACACTGAAGCTTTCTTT